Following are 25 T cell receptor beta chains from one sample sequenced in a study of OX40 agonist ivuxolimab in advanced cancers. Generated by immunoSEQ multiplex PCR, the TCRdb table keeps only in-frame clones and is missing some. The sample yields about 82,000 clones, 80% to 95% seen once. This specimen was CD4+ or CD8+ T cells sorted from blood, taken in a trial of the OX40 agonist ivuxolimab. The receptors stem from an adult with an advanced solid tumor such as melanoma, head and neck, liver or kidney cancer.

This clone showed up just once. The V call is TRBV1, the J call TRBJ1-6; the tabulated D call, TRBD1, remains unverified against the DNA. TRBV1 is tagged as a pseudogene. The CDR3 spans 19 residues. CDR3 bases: TGCACCAGCAGCCAACGTGGGGGACAGTCTCCATCGAGGGATTCACCCCTCCACTTT. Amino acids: CTSSQRGGQSPSRDSPLHF.

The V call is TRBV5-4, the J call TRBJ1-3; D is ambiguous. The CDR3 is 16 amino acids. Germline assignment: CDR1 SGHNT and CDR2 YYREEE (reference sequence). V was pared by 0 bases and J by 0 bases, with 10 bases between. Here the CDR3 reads CASSLDRENSGNTIYF. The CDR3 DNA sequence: TGTGCCAGCAGCTTGGACCGGGAGAACTCTGGAAACACCATATATTTT.

The CDR3 here is CASGLGQAYEQYF. DNA for the CDR3: TGTGCTAGTGGTTTGGGGCAGGCCTACGAGCAGTACTTC. The V gene is TRBV12-5, the J gene TRBJ2-7; D gene ambiguous. The CDR3 consists of 13 residues. The ends were cut back, 1 base at V and 2 bases at J, with 6 bases in the middle. The germline V gene encodes CDR1 LGHNT and CDR2 FRNRAP.

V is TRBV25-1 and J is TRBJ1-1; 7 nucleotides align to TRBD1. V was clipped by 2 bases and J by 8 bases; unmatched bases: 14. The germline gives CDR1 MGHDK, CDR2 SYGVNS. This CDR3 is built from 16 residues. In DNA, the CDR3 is TGTGCCAGCAGTGAACCCCGACAGGGCGGAAGTCGGGAAGCTTTCTTT. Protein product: CASSEPRQGGSREAFF.

The CDR3 DNA is TGTGCCAGCAGTTACCCCGGGACAGGGACTGAAGCTTTCTTT. This gives the protein CASSYPGTGTEAFF. The chain uses TRBV6-5 and TRBJ1-1, with 9 bases aligning to TRBD1. CDR1 and CDR2 (germline): MNHEY, SVGAGI. This CDR3 contains 14 residues. The trim removed 2 bases at V and 5 bases at J, leaving 3 bases unmatched.

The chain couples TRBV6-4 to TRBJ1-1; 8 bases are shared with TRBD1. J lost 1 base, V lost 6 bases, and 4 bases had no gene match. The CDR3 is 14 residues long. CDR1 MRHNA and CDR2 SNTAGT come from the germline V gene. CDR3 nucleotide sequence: TGTGCCAGCAGGGCCGGGACAGGGAACACTGAAGCTTTCTTT. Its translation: CASRAGTGNTEAFF.

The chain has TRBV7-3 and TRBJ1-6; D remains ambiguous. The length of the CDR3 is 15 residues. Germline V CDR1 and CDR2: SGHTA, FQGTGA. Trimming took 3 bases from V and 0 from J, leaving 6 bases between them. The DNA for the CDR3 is TGTGCCAGCAGCTTCCACAGCTCCTATAATTCACCCCTCCACTTT. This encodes CASSFHSSYNSPLHF. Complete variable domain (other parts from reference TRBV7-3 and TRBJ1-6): GAGVSQTPSNKVTEKGKYVELRCDPISGHTALYWYRQSLGQGPEFLIYFQGTGAADDSGLPNDRFFAVRPEGSVSTLKIQRTERGDSAVYLCASSFHSSYNSPLHFGNGTRLTVT.

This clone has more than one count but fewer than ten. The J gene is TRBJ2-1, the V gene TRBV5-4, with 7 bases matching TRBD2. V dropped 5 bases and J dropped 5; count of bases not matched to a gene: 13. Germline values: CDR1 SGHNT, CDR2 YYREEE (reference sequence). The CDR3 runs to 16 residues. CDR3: CASSSPRGVSNNEQFF. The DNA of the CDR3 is TGTGCCAGCAGTTCTCCCCGGGGGGTGTCGAACAATGAGCAGTTCTTC. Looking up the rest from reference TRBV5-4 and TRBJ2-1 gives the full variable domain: ETGVTQSPTHLIKTRGQQVTLRCSSQSGHNTVSWYQQALGQGPQFIFQYYREEENGRGNFPPRFSGLQFPNYSSELNVNALELDDSALYLCASSSPRGVSNNEQFFGPGTRLTVL.

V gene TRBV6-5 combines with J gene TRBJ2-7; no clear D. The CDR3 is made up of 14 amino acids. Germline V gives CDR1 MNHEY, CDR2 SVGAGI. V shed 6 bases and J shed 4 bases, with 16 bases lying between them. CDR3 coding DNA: TGTGCCAGCAGGGCCACATTTCTGGATTACGAGCAGTACTTC. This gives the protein CASRATFLDYEQYF.

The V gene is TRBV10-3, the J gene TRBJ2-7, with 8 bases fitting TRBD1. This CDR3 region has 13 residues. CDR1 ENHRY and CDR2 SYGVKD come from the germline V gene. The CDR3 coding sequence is TGTGCGATGGGACAGGCGATCACCTACGAGCAGTACTTC. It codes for CAMGQAITYEQYF.

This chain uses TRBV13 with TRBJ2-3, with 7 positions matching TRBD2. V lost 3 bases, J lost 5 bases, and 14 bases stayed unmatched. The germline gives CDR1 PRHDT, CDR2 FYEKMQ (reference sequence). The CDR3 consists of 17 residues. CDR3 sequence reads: CASSFSLAGDQGDTQYF. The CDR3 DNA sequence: TGTGCCAGCAGCTTCTCTTTGGCGGGGGACCAGGGAGATACGCAGTATTTT.

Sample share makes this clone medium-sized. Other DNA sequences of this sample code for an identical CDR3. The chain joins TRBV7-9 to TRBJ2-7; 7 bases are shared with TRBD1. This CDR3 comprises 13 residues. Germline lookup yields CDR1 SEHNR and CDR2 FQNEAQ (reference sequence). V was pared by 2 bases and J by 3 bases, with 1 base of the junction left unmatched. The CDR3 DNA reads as TGTGCCAGCAGCTTACCAGGGGGCTACGAGCAGTACTTC. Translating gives CASSLPGGYEQYF. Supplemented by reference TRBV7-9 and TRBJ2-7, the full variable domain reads DTGVSQNPRHKITKRGQNVTFRCDPISEHNRLYWYRQTLGQGPEFLTYFQNEAQLEKSRLLSDRFSAERPKGSFSTLEIQRTEQGDSAMYLCASSLPGGYEQYFGPGTRLTVT.

CDR3 amino acids: CASSENGSGGNSYEQYF. CDR3 DNA: TGTGCCAGCAGTGAAAATGGGAGCGGAGGAAACTCCTACGAGCAGTACTTC. The chain has TRBV6-1 and TRBJ2-7; D perhaps matches TRBD2 (5 bases). The CDR3 runs to 17 residues. CDR1 is MNHNS, CDR2 SASEGT, per germline. V was pared by 2 bases and J by 0 bases, with 17 bases between.

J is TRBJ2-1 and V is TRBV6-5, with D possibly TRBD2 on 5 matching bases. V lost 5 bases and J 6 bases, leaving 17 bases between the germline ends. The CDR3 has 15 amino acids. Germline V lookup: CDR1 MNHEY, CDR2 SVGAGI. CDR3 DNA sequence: TGTGCCAGCAGTCAAACCGGGATTAACCTCAATGAGCAGTTCTTC. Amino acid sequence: CASSQTGINLNEQFF.

CDR3 region: CASSLWTGDAGELFF. The CDR3 nucleotides are TGTGCCAGCAGCTTATGGACAGGGGATGCCGGGGAGCTGTTTTTT. V usage is TRBV7-9 and J usage is TRBJ2-2; 9 positions match TRBD1. Trimming removed 2 bases from V and 6 bases from J; junction bases left unmatched: 4. The CDR3 totals 15 residues. Germline assignment: CDR1 SEHNR and CDR2 FQNEAQ (reference sequence). The variable domain in full, completed from reference TRBV7-9 and TRBJ2-2, reads DTGVSQNPRHKITKRGQNVTFRCDPISEHNRLYWYRQTLGQGPEFLTYFQNEAQLEKSRLLSDRFSAERPKGSFSTLEIQRTEQGDSAMYLCASSLWTGDAGELFFGEGSRLTVL.

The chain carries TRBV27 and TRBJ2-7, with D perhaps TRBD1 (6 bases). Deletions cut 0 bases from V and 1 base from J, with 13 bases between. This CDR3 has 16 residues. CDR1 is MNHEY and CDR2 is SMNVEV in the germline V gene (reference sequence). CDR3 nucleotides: TGTGCCAGCAGTTTATCCGGACAGACGGAGTCCTACGAGCAGTACTTC. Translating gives CASSLSGQTESYEQYF.

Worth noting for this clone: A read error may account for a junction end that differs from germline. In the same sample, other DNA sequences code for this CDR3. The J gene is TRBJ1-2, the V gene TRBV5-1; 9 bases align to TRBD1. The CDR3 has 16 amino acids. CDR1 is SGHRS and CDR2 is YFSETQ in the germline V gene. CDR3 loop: CASSLGTGLANYGYTF. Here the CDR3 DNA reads TGTGCCAGCAGCTTGGGGACAGGGTTAGCTAACTATGGCTACACCTTC.

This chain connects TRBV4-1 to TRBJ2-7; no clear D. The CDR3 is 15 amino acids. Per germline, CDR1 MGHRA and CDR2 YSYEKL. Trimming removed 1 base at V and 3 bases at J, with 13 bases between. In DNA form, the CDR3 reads TGCGCCAGCAGCCAAGTACAACATCAAGGCTACGAGCAGTACTTC. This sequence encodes CASSQVQHQGYEQYF.

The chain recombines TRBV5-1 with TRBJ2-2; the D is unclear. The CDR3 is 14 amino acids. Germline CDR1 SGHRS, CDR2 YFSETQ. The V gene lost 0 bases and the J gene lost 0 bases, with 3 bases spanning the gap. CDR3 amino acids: CASSLESNTGELFF. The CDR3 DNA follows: TGCGCCAGCAGCTTGGAGTCGAACACCGGGGAGCTGTTTTTT.

The CDR3 region has the DNA TGTGCCAGCAGTGAAAGAGGAGAGGCGACAGGTATTTGGGAGACCCAGTACTTC. Protein product: CASSERGEATGIWETQYF. The gene calls are TRBV2 and TRBJ2-5, with D possibly being TRBD1 (6 bases). Trimming removed 2 bases at V and 5 bases at J, with 24 bases between. Per the germline V gene, CDR1 is SNHLY and CDR2 is FYNNEI. The CDR3 extends over 18 amino acids.

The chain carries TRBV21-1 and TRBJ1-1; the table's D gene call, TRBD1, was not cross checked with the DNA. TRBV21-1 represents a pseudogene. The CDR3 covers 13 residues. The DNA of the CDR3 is TGTGCCAGCAGCGCCATACAGGGTCCTGAAGCTTTCTTT. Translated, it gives CASSAIQGPEAFF.

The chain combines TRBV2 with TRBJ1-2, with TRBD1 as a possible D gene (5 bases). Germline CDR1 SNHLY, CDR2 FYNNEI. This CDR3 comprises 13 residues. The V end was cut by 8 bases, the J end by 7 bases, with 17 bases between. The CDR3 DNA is TGTGCCAGCTGGGGCGGCGAGGGGTTTGGCTACACCTTC. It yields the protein CASWGGEGFGYTF.

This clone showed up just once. In DNA, the CDR3 is TGTGCCAGCAGCTTAGCGCCTACACCGAACACCGGGGAGCTGTTTTTT. It specifies CASSLAPTPNTGELFF. The chain carries TRBV7-7 and TRBJ2-2; no clear D gene. The germline V and J ends were trimmed by 0 bases and 0 bases, with 8 bases remaining between them. Germline V CDR1 and CDR2: SSHAT, FNYEAQ (reference sequence). This CDR3 is built from 16 residues. Full variable domain (rest looked up from reference TRBV7-7 and TRBJ2-2): GAGVSQSPRYKVTKRGQDVTLRCDPISSHATLYWYQQALGQGPEFLTYFNYEAQPDKSGLPSDRFSAERPEGSISTLTIQRTEQRDSAMYRCASSLAPTPNTGELFFGEGSRLTVL.

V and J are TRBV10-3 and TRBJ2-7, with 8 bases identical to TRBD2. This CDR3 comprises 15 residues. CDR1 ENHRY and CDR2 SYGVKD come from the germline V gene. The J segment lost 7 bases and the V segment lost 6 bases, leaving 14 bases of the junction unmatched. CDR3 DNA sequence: TGTGCCATCAGCCGTCCGGCGGGGGGCCCGGGAGAGCAGTACTTC. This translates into CAISRPAGGPGEQYF.

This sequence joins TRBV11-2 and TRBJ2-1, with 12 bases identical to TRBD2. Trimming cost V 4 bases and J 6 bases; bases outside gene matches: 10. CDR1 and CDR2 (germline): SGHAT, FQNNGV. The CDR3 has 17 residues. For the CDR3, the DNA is TGTGCCAGCAGCTGGGGCGCTAGCGGGGGGGCCGGCAATGAGCAGTTCTTC. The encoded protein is CASSWGASGGAGNEQFF. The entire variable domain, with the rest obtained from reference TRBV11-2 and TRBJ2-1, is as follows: EAGVAQSPRYKIIEKRQSVAFWCNPISGHATLYWYQQILGQGPKLLIQFQNNGVVDDSQLPKDRFSAERLKGVDSTLKIQPAKLEDSAVYLCASSWGASGGAGNEQFFGPGTRLTVL.